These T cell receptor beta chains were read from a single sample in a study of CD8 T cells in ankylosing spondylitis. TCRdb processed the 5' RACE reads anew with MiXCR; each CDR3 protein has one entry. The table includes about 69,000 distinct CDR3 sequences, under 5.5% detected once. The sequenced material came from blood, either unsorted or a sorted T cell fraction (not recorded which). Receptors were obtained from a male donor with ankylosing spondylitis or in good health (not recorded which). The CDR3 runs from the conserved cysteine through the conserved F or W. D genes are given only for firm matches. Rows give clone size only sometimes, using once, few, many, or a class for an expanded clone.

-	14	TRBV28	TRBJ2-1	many	CASKAGSSYNEQFF	TGTGCCAGCAAGGCAGGAAGCTCCTACAATGAGCAGTTCTTC
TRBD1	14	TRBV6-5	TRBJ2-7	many	CASSYSQGAYEQYF	TGTGCCAGCAGTTACAGCCAGGGGGCCTACGAGCAGTACTTC
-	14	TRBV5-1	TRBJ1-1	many	CASSLQSSNTEAFF	TGCGCCAGCAGCTTACAGAGCAGCAACACTGAAGCTTTCTTT
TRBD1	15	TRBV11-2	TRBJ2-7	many	CASSTLGQGSGEQYF	TGTGCCAGCAGCACCCTGGGACAGGGGTCGGGAGAGCAGTACTTC
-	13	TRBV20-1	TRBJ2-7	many	CSARLSDSYEQYF	TGCAGTGCTAGACTGAGTGACTCCTACGAGCAGTACTTC
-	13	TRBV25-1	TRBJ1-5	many	CASSEAGNQPQHF	TGTGCCAGCAGTGAAGCGGGGAATCAGCCCCAGCATTTT
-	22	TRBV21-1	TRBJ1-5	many	CASSKRKYRDRMGYLGNQPQHF	TGTGCCAGCAGCAAACGGAAGTACCGGGACAGGATGGGTTATTTGGGCAATCAGCCCCAGCATTTT
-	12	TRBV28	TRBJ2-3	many	CASSTETDTQYF	TGTGCCAGCAGCACAGAAACAGATACGCAGTATTTT
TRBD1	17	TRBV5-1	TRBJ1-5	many	CARNPRGQSKTNQPQHF	TGCGCCAGAAATCCAAGGGGACAGTCTAAGACCAATCAGCCCCAGCATTTT
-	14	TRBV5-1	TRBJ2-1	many	CASSIPDTNNEQFF	TGCGCCAGCAGCATCCCGGACACAAACAATGAGCAGTTCTTC
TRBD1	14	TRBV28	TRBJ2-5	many	CASSPRTGVETQYF	TGTGCCAGCAGTCCCCGGACAGGGGTAGAGACCCAGTACTTC
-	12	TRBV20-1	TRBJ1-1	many	CSAPGFRTEAFF	TGCAGTGCCCCCGGGTTTCGCACTGAAGCTTTCTTT
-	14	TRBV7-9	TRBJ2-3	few	CASSLGRAWDTQYF	TGTGCCAGCAGCTTGGGCCGTGCATGGGATACGCAGTATTTT
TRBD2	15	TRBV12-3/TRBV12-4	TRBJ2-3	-	CASSGLAGGTDTQYF	TGTGCCAGCAGTGGACTAGCGGGGGGAACAGATACGCAGTATTTT
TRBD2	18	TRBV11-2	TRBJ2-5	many	CASSLDPLAGGSQETQYF	TGTGCCAGCAGCTTAGATCCGCTAGCGGGGGGCTCCCAAGAGACCCAGTACTTC
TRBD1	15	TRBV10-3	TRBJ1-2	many	CAISEGRDRIYGYTF	TGTGCCATCAGTGAGGGCCGGGACAGAATCTATGGCTACACCTTC
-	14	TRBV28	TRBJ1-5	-	CASRWGLSNQPQHF	TGTGCCAGCCGCTGGGGACTAAGCAATCAGCCCCAGCATTTT
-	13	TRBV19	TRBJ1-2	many	CASSIGPVYGYTF	TGTGCCAGTAGTATAGGTCCGGTCTATGGCTACACCTTC
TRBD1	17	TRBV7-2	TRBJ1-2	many	CASSLGGTAQEGYGYTF	TGTGCCAGCAGCTTAGGAGGGACAGCCCAGGAGGGCTATGGCTACACCTTC
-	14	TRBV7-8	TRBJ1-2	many	CASSQTTGLNGYTF	TGTGCCAGCAGCCAGACAACAGGGCTGAATGGCTACACCTTC
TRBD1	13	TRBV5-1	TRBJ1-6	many	CASSQGEHSPLHF	TGCGCCAGCAGCCAGGGGGAACATTCACCCCTCCACTTT
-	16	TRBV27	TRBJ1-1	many	CASSPYRVGGNTEAFF	TGTGCCAGCAGTCCCTACAGGGTTGGGGGAAACACTGAAGCTTTCTTT
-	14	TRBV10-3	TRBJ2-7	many	CAISEHPADYEQYF	TGTGCCATCAGTGAGCACCCAGCCGACTACGAGCAGTACTTC
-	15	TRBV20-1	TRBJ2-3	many	CSASPMDRFTDTQYF	TGCAGTGCTAGCCCGATGGACCGTTTCACAGATACGCAGTATTTT
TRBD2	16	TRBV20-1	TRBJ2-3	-	CCARDLSGEDTDTQYF	TGCTGTGCTAGAGATCTGAGCGGGGAAGACACAGATACGCAGTATTTT
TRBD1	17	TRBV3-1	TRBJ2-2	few	CACSKGVGGQGIGELFF	TGTGCCTGCAGCAAAGGAGTTGGCGGACAGGGTATCGGGGAGCTGTTTTTT
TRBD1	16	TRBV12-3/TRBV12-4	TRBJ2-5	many	CASSFEPDRGRETQYF	TGTGCCAGCAGTTTCGAACCCGACAGGGGTCGGGAGACCCAGTACTTC
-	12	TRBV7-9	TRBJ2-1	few	CASSATNNEQFF	TGTGCCAGCAGCGCTACCAACAATGAGCAGTTCTTC
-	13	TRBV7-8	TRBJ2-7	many	CASSLRLAGEQYF	TGTGCCAGCAGCTTACGGCTAGCCGGCGAGCAGTACTTC
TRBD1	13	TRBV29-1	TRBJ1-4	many	CSATGTGREKLFF	TGCAGCGCCACCGGGACAGGGCGTGAAAAACTGTTTTTT
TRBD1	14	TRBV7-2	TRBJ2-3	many	CASSGSGGTDTQYF	TGTGCCAGCAGCGGCTCAGGGGGAACAGATACGCAGTATTTT
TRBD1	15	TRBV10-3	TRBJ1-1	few	CAISERPGGKTEAFF	TGTGCCATCAGTGAGCGGCCAGGGGGGAAGACTGAAGCTTTCTTT
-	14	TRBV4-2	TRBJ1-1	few	CASSPPGTTAEAFF	TGTGCCAGCAGCCCTCCCGGGACTACCGCTGAAGCTTTCTTT
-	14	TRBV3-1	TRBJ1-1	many	CASSQNVGRAEAFF	TGTGCCAGCAGCCAAAACGTGGGTAGGGCTGAAGCTTTCTTT
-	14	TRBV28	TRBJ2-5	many	CASRGLLETETQYF	TGTGCCAGCAGGGGTCTTCTAGAGACTGAGACCCAGTACTTC
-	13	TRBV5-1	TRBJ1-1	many	CASSYAQTQEAFF	TGCGCCAGCAGCTATGCACAAACGCAGGAAGCTTTCTTT
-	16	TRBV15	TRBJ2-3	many	CATSRGSEKETDTQYF	TGTGCCACCAGCAGAGGAAGCGAGAAGGAGACAGATACGCAGTATTTT
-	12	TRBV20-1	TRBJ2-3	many	CSASGNTDTQYF	TGCAGTGCTAGCGGGAACACAGATACGCAGTATTTT
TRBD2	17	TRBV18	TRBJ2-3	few	CASSPLFGSGTTDTQYF	TGTGCCAGCTCACCCCTTTTCGGTAGCGGGACCACAGATACGCAGTATTTT
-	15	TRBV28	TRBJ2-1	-	CVSKQGIQGYNGQFF	TGTGTCAGCAAGCAGGGGATCCAGGGATACAATGGGCAGTTCTTC